This T cell receptor (beta chain) appears in the sequencing data of a study of low-dose radiotherapy and immunotherapy resistance in tumors. The presence of advanced solid tumors lacking tumor-infiltrating lymphocytes characterized eligible patients. The V gene's germline CDR1 is MDHEN and CDR2 SYDVKM. V gave up 6 bases and J gave up 8 bases, with 16 bases separating them. This CDR3 is 14 amino acids long. Alpha- and beta-chain coverage of first-strand cDNA came from TRAV- and TRBV-specific primers. TCRs were put through 15 to 25 PCR cycles of amplification with Phusion. A constant-region primer and the V-primer adapter served as the primer pair. TCRdb reanalysed the reads using MiXCR and keeps one entry per CDR3 protein. The sample lists over 5,500 distinct CDR3 sequences, 60% to 75% occurring once. This clonotype was counted between two and nine times.

The TCR sequence derives from a human donor with advanced metastatic prostate, ovarian, gallbladder or colorectal cancer (not recorded which). This table probably holds off-target reads from a library built for another chain. J is TRBJ1-4 and V is TRBV28, with D perhaps matching TRBD1 (5 bases). The CDR3 here is CASRESRAGEKLFF. The DNA of the CDR3 is TGTGCCAGCAGGGAGAGCAGGGCCGGGGAAAAACTGTTTTTT.